The 25 T cell receptor beta chains presented below share a single source sample, sequenced in a study of blood T cells in healthy people across ages. The authors ran a second PCR of 7 to 11 cycles using a sample-barcoded 5' primer and a J-beta primer mix. In TCRdb, the 5' RACE reads were re-called with MiXCR into one record per CDR3 protein. This table has approximately 850,000 distinct CDR3 sequences, about 62% appearing once. Sequences were obtained from blood. The receptors stem from a man aged 30 to 45 in good health.

This clonotype was seen a single time. The J gene is TRBJ2-3, the V gene TRBV7-6; D may be TRBD1 (6 bases). Germline assignment: CDR1 SGHVS and CDR2 FNYEAQ. The CDR3 loop spans 15 amino acids. V dropped 5 bases and J dropped 4 bases, with 16 bases sitting between them. The CDR3 nucleotides read TGTGCCAGCAGCCTAGGGACAAAGAGATCAGATACGCAGTATTTT. Translating gives CASSLGTKRSDTQYF.

The chain has TRBV14 and TRBJ2-5; D gene unclear. Trimming removed 2 bases from V and 5 bases from J, with 9 bases in between. The length of the CDR3 is 13 residues. Germline assignment: CDR1 SGHDN and CDR2 FVKESK. The CDR3 coding sequence is TGTGCCAGCAGCCAATTACAAAGGGAGACCCAGTACTTC. Its translation is CASSQLQRETQYF.

This CDR3 is CASSQARGGGYGYTF. The CDR3 nucleotides read TGCGCCAGCAGCCAAGCGAGAGGTGGTGGCTATGGCTACACCTTC. The V and J genes are TRBV4-3 and TRBJ1-2; D unresolved. Germline CDR1 LGHNA, CDR2 YSLEER. Trimming removed 1 base from V and 4 bases from J, with 13 bases in between. The CDR3 has 15 residues.

This clonotype was observed a few times. Its ends do not fully match the called genes, so a read error is possible. This chain uses TRBV12-3 or TRBV12-4 with TRBJ2-5; 11 bases fit TRBD2. The CDR3 runs to 15 residues. The CDR3 DNA reads TGTGCCAGCAGTCTAGCGGGGGGCGGAGGAAAGACCCAGTACTTC. This gives the protein CASSLAGGGGKTQYF.

With regard to this clonotype: The junction differs from germline at one of its ends, possibly a read error. The chain joins TRBV9 to TRBJ1-4; possibly TRBD1 for D (6 bases). CDR3 size: 16 residues. Germline assignment: CDR1 SGDLS and CDR2 YYNGEE. The CDR3 region has the DNA TGTGCCGGCAGCGCTAACACAGGGTCTTATAATGAAAAACTGTTTTTT. It translates to CAGSANTGSYNEKLFF.

This clonotype has a handful of counts. The chain carries TRBV5-1 and TRBJ2-7; D tentatively fits TRBD1 or TRBD2 (5 bases each). This CDR3 contains 13 residues. In germline, CDR1 is SGHRS, CDR2 YFSETQ. V was shortened by 0 bases and J by 7 bases, with 11 bases between the two germline ends. CDR3 in amino acids: CASSLAEGWEQYF. CDR3 bases: TGCGCCAGCAGCTTGGCCGAGGGGTGGGAGCAGTACTTC.

The chain has TRBV3-1 and TRBJ2-4; D is uncertain. Near its end, the DNA agrees better with TRBJ2-7, so the J call may be wrong. Germline V gene sequence: CDR1 LGHDT, CDR2 YNNKEL (reference sequence). The CDR3 consists of 14 residues. CDR3 bases: TGTGCCAGCAGCCAAGGGGATTTAACCTACGAGCAGTACTTC. Translation gives CASSQGDLTYEQYF.

This clonotype was picked up many times. The genes are TRBV7-2 and TRBJ2-5; tentatively, D is TRBD2 (5 bases). V was trimmed by 5 bases and J by 5 bases, leaving 12 bases between them. The germline gives CDR1 SGHTA, CDR2 FQGNSA. This CDR3 has 13 residues. CDR3 nucleotide sequence: TGTGCCAGCAGCCGCGAGGGATGGGAGACCCAGTACTTC. Protein: CASSREGWETQYF.

The chain combines TRBV27 with TRBJ2-5; 7 nucleotides match TRBD2. V gave up 5 bases and J gave up 5 bases; unmatched junction bases: 14. CDR3 length: 16 amino acids. The germline V gene encodes CDR1 MNHEY and CDR2 SMNVEV (reference sequence). CDR3 amino acids: CASSPLASGRRETQYF. CDR3 in DNA: TGTGCCAGCAGTCCCCTCGCTAGCGGCCGTAGGGAGACCCAGTACTTC.

This clonotype was found a few times. The chain recombines TRBV20-1 with TRBJ2-3, with no clear D. The CDR3 spans 14 residues. In germline, CDR1 is DFQATT, CDR2 SNEGSKA (reference sequence). The germline V and J ends were trimmed by 4 bases and 6 bases, with 17 bases remaining between them. The CDR3 nucleotides are TGCAGTGCTAAAGTTCCTGGAACTCGGGATACGCAGTATTTT. Amino acid sequence: CSAKVPGTRDTQYF.

This clonotype was counted a single time. The chain carries TRBV20-1 and TRBJ2-4; D might be TRBD1 (6 bases). V lost 4 bases to trimming and J lost 4 bases, with 11 bases between them. CDR1 is DFQATT and CDR2 is SNEGSKA in the germline V gene (reference sequence). The CDR3 spans 13 residues. The CDR3 coding sequence is TGCAGTGCTACCCGGGACATGAAAAACATTCAGTACTTC. As protein: CSATRDMKNIQYF.

This clonotype appeared a few times. This rearrangement joins TRBV2 to TRBJ2-3; 9 positions match TRBD1. Per the germline V gene, CDR1 is SNHLY and CDR2 is FYNNEI. Unmatched junction bases numbered 5, after V lost 6 bases and J lost 4 bases. This CDR3 contains 14 residues. The CDR3 DNA is TGTGCCAGCAGCCGGGACAGGGCCCCAGATACGCAGTATTTT. It translates to CASSRDRAPDTQYF.

This clonotype was detected a few times. J is TRBJ1-2 and V is TRBV10-3, with 10 bases that match TRBD1. The junction had 7 bases not matched to a gene; V was cut back by 0 bases and J by 9 bases. Germline V lookup: CDR1 ENHRY, CDR2 SYGVKD. The CDR3 loop spans 15 amino acids. CDR3 sequence (DNA): TGTGCCATCAGTGAGTCGGGGTTGACAGGGGGCAGCTACACCTTC. This codes for CAISESGLTGGSYTF.

This clonotype was detected a few times. The gene calls are TRBV10-3 and TRBJ2-7; TRBD1 matches at 8 bases. The CDR3 runs to 15 residues. J lost 0 bases, V lost 5 bases, and 6 bases had no gene match. Germline loops: CDR1 ENHRY, CDR2 SYGVKD. The CDR3: CAISLGQGISYEQYF. DNA for the CDR3: TGTGCCATCAGTTTAGGACAGGGAATCTCCTACGAGCAGTACTTC.

The sample holds a few counts of this clonotype. The CDR3 protein is CASSLMQGSTDTQYF. In DNA, the CDR3 is TGTGCCAGCAGCTTAATGCAGGGGAGCACAGATACGCAGTATTTT. The chain carries TRBV7-3 and TRBJ2-3, with D possibly being TRBD1 (6 bases). The CDR3 length is 15 residues. In germline, CDR1 is SGHTA, CDR2 FQGTGA. V lost 1 base and J 0 bases, leaving 8 bases between the germline ends.

Only a few counts were recorded for this clonotype. The chain joins TRBV20-1 to TRBJ2-7; D gene uncertain. In germline, CDR1 is DFQATT, CDR2 SNEGSKA (reference sequence). The CDR3 covers 11 residues. V gave up 6 bases and J gave up 3 bases, with 9 bases separating them. CDR3: CSARTNYEQYF. The CDR3 DNA sequence: TGCAGTGCGAGGACGAACTACGAGCAGTACTTC.

This chain uses TRBV2 with TRBJ2-2; D is ambiguous. Germline CDR1 reads SNHLY; CDR2 reads FYNNEI. V dropped 4 bases and J dropped 8 bases, with 11 bases sitting between them. The CDR3 covers 13 residues. CDR3 loop: CASSVVPPGELFF. CDR3 nucleotides: TGTGCCAGCAGTGTTGTACCGCCGGGGGAGCTGTTTTTT.

The rearrangement uses TRBV3-1 and TRBJ1-6, with D maybe TRBD1 (5 bases). CDR3 length equals 14 residues. V lost 4 bases to trimming and J lost 2 bases, with 6 bases between them. Per germline, CDR1 LGHDT and CDR2 YNNKEL (reference sequence). The CDR3 loop is CASSPTAYNSPLHF. Here the CDR3 DNA reads TGTGCCAGCAGCCCGACAGCCTATAATTCACCCCTCCACTTT.

J is TRBJ2-6 and V is TRBV6-2 or TRBV6-3; D unclear. The V gene lost 2 bases and the J gene lost 4 bases, with 12 bases spanning the gap. CDR3 length equals 16 residues. Germline V gene sequence: CDR1 MNHEY, CDR2 SVGEGT. For the CDR3, the DNA is TGTGCCAGCAGTTACCGGGTTCCCGAGGGGGCCAACGTCCTGACTTTC. Its translation: CASSYRVPEGANVLTF.

The chain carries TRBV20-1 and TRBJ2-2; no definite D call. CDR3 length equals 13 residues. V gave up 8 bases and J gave up 1 base, with 11 bases separating them. CDR1 and CDR2 (germline): DFQATT, SNEGSKA (reference sequence). CDR3 region: CSRAVLNTGELFF. As DNA, the CDR3 is TGCAGTAGGGCGGTCCTGAACACCGGGGAGCTGTTTTTT.

This rearrangement joins TRBV11-2 to TRBJ2-5; 7 nucleotides line up with TRBD2. From germline, CDR1 is SGHAT and CDR2 FQNNGV. The trim removed 2 bases at V and 1 base at J, leaving 4 bases unmatched. The CDR3 loop spans 15 amino acids. CDR3 bases: TGTGCCAGCAGCTTATCCCCGGGGGGCCAAGAGACCCAGTACTTC. Translated: CASSLSPGGQETQYF.

The chain carries TRBV20-1 and TRBJ2-7; D is uncertain. The length of the CDR3 is 13 residues. Trimming took off 0 bases at V and 2 bases at J, with 8 bases between the two ends. Per the germline V gene, CDR1 is DFQATT and CDR2 is SNEGSKA (reference sequence). The CDR3 DNA follows: TGCAGTGCTAGAGATCTGGAAACCTACGAGCAGTACTTC. Its translation is CSARDLETYEQYF.

A few counts support this clonotype. The chain couples TRBV5-1 to TRBJ2-7, with 10 bases fitting TRBD1. Germline-derived CDR1 and CDR2 are SGHRS and YFSETQ. CDR3 size: 15 residues. The V gene end was trimmed by 3 bases and the J gene end by 3 bases; junction bases not matched to a gene: 6. CDR3 sequence (DNA): TGCGCCAGCAGCTCCGACAGGGGGCGAGACTACGAGCAGTACTTC. This translates into CASSSDRGRDYEQYF. Complete variable domain (other parts from reference TRBV5-1 and TRBJ2-7): KAGVTQTPRYLIKTRGQQVTLSCSPISGHRSVSWYQQTPGQGLQFLFEYFSETQRNKGNFPGRFSGRQFSNSRSEMNVSTLELGDSALYLCASSSDRGRDYEQYFGPGTRLTVT.

The rearrangement joins TRBV4-3 to TRBJ2-3; 7 nucleotides agree with TRBD2. V shed 2 bases, J shed 2 bases, and the junction held 7 bases outside the gene matches. The CDR3 loop spans 16 amino acids. Germline CDR1 LGHNA, CDR2 YSLEER. CDR3 nucleotide sequence: TGCGCCAGCAGCCAATTCGCGGGAGAGATCACAGATACGCAGTATTTT. Translating gives CASSQFAGEITDTQYF.

J is TRBJ2-5 and V is TRBV6-2 or TRBV6-3; D may match TRBD1 or TRBD2 (6 bases each). Trimming stripped 2 bases from V and 4 bases from J, with 14 bases between. Germline lookup yields CDR1 MNHEY and CDR2 SVGEGT. This CDR3 is 15 amino acids long. The CDR3 sequence is CASSYAGGIGETQYF. The CDR3 bases are TGTGCCAGCAGTTACGCCGGGGGCATTGGAGAGACCCAGTACTTC.